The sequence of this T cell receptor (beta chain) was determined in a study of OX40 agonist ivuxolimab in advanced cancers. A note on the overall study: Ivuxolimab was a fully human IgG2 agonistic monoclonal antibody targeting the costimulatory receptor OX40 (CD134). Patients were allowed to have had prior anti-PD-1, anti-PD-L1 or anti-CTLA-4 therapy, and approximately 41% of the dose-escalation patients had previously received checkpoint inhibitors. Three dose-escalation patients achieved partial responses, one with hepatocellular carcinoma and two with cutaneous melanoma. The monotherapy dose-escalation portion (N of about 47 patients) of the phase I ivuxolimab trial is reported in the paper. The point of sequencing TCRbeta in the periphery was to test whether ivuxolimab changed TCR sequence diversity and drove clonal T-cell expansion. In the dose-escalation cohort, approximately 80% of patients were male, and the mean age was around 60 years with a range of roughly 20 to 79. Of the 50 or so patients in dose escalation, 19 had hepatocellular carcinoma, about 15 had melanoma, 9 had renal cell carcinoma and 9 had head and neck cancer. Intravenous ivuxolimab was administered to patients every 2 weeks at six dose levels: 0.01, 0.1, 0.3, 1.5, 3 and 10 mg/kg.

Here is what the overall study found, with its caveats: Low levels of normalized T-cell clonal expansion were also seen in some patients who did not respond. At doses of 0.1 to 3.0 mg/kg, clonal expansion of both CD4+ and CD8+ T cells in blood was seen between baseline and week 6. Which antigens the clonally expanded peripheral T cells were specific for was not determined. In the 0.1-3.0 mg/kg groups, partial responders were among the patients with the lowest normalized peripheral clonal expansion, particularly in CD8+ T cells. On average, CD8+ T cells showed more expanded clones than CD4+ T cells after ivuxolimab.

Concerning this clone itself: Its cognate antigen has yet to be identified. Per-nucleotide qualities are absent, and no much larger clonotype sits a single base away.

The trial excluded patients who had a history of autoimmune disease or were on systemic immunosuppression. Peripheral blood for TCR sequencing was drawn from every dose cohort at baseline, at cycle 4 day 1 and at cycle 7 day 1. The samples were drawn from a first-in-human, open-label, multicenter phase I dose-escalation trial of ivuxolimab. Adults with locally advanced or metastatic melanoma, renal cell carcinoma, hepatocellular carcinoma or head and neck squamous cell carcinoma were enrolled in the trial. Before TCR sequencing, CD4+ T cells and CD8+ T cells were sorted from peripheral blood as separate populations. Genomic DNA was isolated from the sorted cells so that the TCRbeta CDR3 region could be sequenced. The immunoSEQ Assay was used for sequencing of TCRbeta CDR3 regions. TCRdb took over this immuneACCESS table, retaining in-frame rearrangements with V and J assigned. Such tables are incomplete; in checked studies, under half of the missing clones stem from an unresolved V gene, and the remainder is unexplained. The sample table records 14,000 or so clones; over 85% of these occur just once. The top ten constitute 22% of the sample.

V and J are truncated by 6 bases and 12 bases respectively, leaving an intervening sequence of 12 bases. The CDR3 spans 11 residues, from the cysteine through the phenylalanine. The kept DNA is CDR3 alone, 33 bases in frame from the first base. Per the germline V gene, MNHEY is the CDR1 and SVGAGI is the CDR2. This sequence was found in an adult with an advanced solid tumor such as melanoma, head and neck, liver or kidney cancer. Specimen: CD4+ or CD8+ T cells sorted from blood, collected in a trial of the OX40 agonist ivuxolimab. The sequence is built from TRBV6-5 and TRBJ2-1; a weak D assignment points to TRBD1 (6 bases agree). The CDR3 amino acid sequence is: CASRTGFLQFF. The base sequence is TGTGCCAGCAGAACAGGGTTCTTGCAGTTCTTC.